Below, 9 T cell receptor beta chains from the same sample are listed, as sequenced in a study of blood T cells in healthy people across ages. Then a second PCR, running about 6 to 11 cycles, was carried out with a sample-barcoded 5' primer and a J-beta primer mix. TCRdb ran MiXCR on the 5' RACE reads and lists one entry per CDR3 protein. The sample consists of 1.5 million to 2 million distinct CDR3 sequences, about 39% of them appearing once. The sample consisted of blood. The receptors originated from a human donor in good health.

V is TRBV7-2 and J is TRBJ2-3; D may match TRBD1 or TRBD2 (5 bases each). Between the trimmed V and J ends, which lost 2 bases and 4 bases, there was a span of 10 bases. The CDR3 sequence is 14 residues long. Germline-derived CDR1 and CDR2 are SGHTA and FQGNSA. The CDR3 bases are TGTGCCAGCAGCTTAATTACGGGACCAGATACGCAGTATTTT. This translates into CASSLITGPDTQYF.

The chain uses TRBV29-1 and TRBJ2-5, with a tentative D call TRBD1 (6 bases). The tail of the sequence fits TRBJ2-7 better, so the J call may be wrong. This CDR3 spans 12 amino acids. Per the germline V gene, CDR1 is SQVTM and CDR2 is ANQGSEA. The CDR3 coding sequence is TGCAGCGTTGTTGGACAGAATTACGAGCAGTACTTC. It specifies CSVVGQNYEQYF.

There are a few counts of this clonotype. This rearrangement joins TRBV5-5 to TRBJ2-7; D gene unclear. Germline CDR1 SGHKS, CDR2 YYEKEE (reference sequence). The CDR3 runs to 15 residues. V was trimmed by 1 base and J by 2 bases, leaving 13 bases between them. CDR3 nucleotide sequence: TGTGCCAGCAGCTTGTCTCCAGGCGATGCCTACGAGCAGTACTTC. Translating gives CASSLSPGDAYEQYF.

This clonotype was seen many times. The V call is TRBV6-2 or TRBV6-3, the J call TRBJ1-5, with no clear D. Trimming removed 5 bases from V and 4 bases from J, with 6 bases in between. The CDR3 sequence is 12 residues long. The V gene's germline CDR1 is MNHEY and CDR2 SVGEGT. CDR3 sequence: CASSNPNQPQHF. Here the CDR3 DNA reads TGTGCCAGCAGTAACCCAAATCAGCCCCAGCATTTT.

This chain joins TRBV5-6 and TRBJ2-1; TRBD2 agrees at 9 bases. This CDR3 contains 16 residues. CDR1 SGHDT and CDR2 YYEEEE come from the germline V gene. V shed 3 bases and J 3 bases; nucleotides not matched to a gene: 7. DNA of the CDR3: TGTGCCAGCAGCTATCAGCGGGGGGCTTTCTACAATGAGCAGTTCTTC. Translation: CASSYQRGAFYNEQFF.

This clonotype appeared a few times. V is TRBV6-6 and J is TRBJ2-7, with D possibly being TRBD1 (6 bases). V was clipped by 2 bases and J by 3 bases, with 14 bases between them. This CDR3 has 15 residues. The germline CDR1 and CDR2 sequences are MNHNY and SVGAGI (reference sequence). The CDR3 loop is CASSYPWDTIYEQYF. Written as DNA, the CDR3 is TGTGCCAGCAGTTACCCTTGGGACACAATCTACGAGCAGTACTTC.

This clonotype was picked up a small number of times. The CDR3 sequence: CASSQGPQSNQPQHF. CDR3 nucleotides: TGCGCCAGCAGCCAAGGTCCCCAGAGTAATCAGCCCCAGCATTTT. V usage is TRBV4-1 and J usage is TRBJ1-5; D gene uncertain. Germline V gene lookup returns CDR1 MGHRA and CDR2 YSYEKL. The CDR3 extends over 15 amino acids. V was shortened by 1 base and J by 4 bases, with 11 bases between the two germline ends.

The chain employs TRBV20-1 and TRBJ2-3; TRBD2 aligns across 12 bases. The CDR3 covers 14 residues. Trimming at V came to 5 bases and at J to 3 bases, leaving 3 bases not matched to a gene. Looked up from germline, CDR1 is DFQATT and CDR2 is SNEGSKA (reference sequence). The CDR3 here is CSAGGLAGTDTQYF. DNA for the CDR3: TGCAGTGCTGGAGGACTAGCGGGGACAGATACGCAGTATTTT.

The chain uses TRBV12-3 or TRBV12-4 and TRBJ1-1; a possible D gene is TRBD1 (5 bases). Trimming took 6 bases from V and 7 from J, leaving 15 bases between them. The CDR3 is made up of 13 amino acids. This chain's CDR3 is CASRPGTEHEAFF. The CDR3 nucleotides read TGTGCCAGCAGGCCCGGGACCGAGCATGAAGCTTTCTTT.